The 24 T cell receptor beta chains in this list originate from one sample, sequenced in a study of T cell responses to AZD1222 COVID-19 vaccine. Method: immunoSEQ multiplex PCR; TCRdb's copy keeps in-frame clones and lacks some. There are about 110,000 clones in the sample; 94% occur only once, and approximately 2.8% lies in the top ten. Sequenced here: peripheral blood, sampled 28 days after the second AZD1222 dose. The receptors were gathered from an adult who received the AZD1222 COVID-19 vaccine.

This chain connects TRBV19 to TRBJ1-2, with D possibly matching TRBD1 (5 bases). V gave up 5 bases and J gave up 7 bases, with 17 bases separating them. Per the germline V gene, CDR1 is LNHDA and CDR2 is SQIVND (reference sequence). The length of the CDR3 is 14 residues. The CDR3, as DNA: TGTGCCAGTAGTTACGGGGCGACAGCATCTGGCTACACCTTC. It codes for CASSYGATASGYTF.

The rearrangement uses TRBV5-4 and TRBJ2-7; 7 nucleotides align to TRBD1. The germline V gene has CDR1 SGHNT and CDR2 YYREEE (reference sequence). The CDR3 runs to 17 residues. V dropped 4 bases and J dropped 1; count of bases not matched to a gene: 14. The CDR3, as DNA: TGTGCCAGCAGCCAAGTAGACAGGGACAGAATTTCCTACGAGCAGTACTTC. Translating gives CASSQVDRDRISYEQYF.

The CDR3 loop is CASSQDRDYGYTF. The CDR3, as DNA: TGTGCCAGCAGCCAGGACAGGGACTATGGCTACACCTTC. The rearrangement links TRBV14 to TRBJ1-2; 8 bases are shared with TRBD1. V gave up 3 bases and J gave up 3 bases; unmatched junction bases: 0. CDR3 size: 13 residues. Per germline, CDR1 SGHDN and CDR2 FVKESK.

J is TRBJ1-1 and V is TRBV5-1; tentatively, D is TRBD1 (6 bases). In germline, CDR1 is SGHRS, CDR2 YFSETQ. Trimming cost V 7 bases and J 1 base, with 14 bases left between them. The CDR3 consists of 14 residues. CDR3 DNA sequence: TGCGCCAGCGGGGAACAGGGAAGGAACACTGAAGCTTTCTTT. This gives the protein CASGEQGRNTEAFF.

This sequence joins TRBV19 and TRBJ2-7; no firm D call. The CDR3 totals 14 residues. Trimming removed 3 bases from V and 3 bases from J, with 12 bases in between. Germline V lookup: CDR1 LNHDA, CDR2 SQIVND (reference sequence). CDR3 coding DNA: TGTGCCAGTAGTATTGGGATGGGCGGCTACGAGCAGTACTTC. It translates to CASSIGMGGYEQYF.

V gene TRBV20-1 combines with J gene TRBJ1-2; D is unresolved. The CDR3 totals 11 residues. V lost 7 bases to trimming and J lost 4 bases, with 10 bases between them. From germline, CDR1 is DFQATT and CDR2 SNEGSKA (reference sequence). The CDR3 bases are TGCAGTGGGCGAGAGTCCTATGGCTACACCTTC. As protein: CSGRESYGYTF.

CDR3 bases: TGTGCCAGCAGGATTTCAGGGGACTTTAATTCACCCCTCCACTTT. It specifies CASRISGDFNSPLHF. The chain is built from TRBV13 and TRBJ1-6; TRBD1 might be the D (6 bases). Germline V lookup: CDR1 PRHDT, CDR2 FYEKMQ (reference sequence). The V end lost 6 bases, the J end lost 6 bases, and 15 bases lay between the germline ends. This CDR3 is built from 15 residues.

The J gene is TRBJ1-1, the V gene TRBV7-9, with 7 bases identical to TRBD1. After removal of 4 bases from V and 8 bases from J, the junction contained 7 bases not matched to a gene. Per germline, CDR1 SEHNR and CDR2 FQNEAQ (reference sequence). The CDR3 totals 13 residues. The CDR3 nucleotides read TGTGCCAGCAGCTATTCCAGGGACAGCGAAGCTTTCTTT. Protein sequence: CASSYSRDSEAFF.

The chain uses TRBV5-6 and TRBJ2-7; TRBD1 agrees at 11 bases. With 4 bases clipped from V and 2 bases from J, the junction kept 5 bases outside the gene matches. Germline CDR1 reads SGHDT; CDR2 reads YYEEEE. This CDR3 contains 15 residues. The CDR3 loop is CASSLGTGGAYEQYF. In nucleotides, the CDR3 is TGTGCCAGCAGCCTAGGGACAGGGGGAGCCTACGAGCAGTACTTC.

This chain uses TRBV14 with TRBJ1-4; TRBD1 might be the D (6 bases). The CDR3 consists of 13 residues. Looked up from germline, CDR1 is SGHDN and CDR2 is FVKESK. Between the trimmed V and J ends, which lost 2 bases and 10 bases, there was a span of 11 bases. The DNA of the CDR3 is TGTGCCAGCAGCCAAAGGGGGACGCGAAAACTGTTTTTT. It yields the protein CASSQRGTRKLFF.

V gene TRBV19 combines with J gene TRBJ1-6; maybe TRBD1 (5 bases). Per the germline V gene, CDR1 is LNHDA and CDR2 is SQIVND (reference sequence). This CDR3 is 15 amino acids long. Trimming removed 3 bases at V and 5 bases at J, with 11 bases between. The CDR3 spells CASSIGKGHNSPLHF. DNA for the CDR3: TGTGCCAGTAGTATTGGGAAGGGACATAATTCACCCCTCCACTTT.

The chain recombines TRBV2 with TRBJ2-3; 10 positions agree with TRBD2. Trimming removed 3 bases from V and 6 bases from J; junction bases left unmatched: 12. CDR1 SNHLY and CDR2 FYNNEI come from the germline V gene. This CDR3 region has 17 residues. CDR3 residues: CASSDLPSGRARDTQYF. The CDR3 coding sequence is TGTGCCAGCAGTGATTTGCCCAGCGGGAGGGCCAGGGATACGCAGTATTTT. Together with reference TRBV2 and TRBJ2-3, the CDR3 gives the full variable domain: EPEVTQTPSHQVTQMGQEVILRCVPISNHLYFYWYRQILGQKVEFLVSFYNNEISEKSEIFDDQFSVERPDGSNFTLKIRSTKLEDSAMYFCASSDLPSGRARDTQYFGPGTRLTVL.

This sequence joins TRBV21-1 and TRBJ1-1. TRBV21-1 is a pseudogene locus. This CDR3 comprises 17 residues. The chain's CDR3 is CASRGKDGQRNGTEAFF. The CDR3 DNA reads TGTGCCAGCAGAGGAAAAGATGGCCAGAGAAACGGGACTGAAGCTTTCTTT.

V is TRBV19 and J is TRBJ1-4, with D maybe TRBD1 (5 bases). The CDR3 has 11 residues. Germline values: CDR1 LNHDA, CDR2 SQIVND (reference sequence). The V end was cut by 10 bases, the J end by 8 bases, with 11 bases between. Written as DNA, the CDR3 is TGTGCCACAAGGGACGGCGAAAAACTGTTTTTT. It encodes CATRDGEKLFF.

The chain has TRBV27 and TRBJ2-3; perhaps TRBD2 as D (6 bases). This CDR3 region has 15 residues. Germline V gene lookup returns CDR1 MNHEY and CDR2 SMNVEV (reference sequence). V was trimmed by 5 bases and J by 2 bases, leaving 14 bases between them. CDR3 sequence reads: CASSAPGDLTDTQYF. In DNA form, the CDR3 reads TGTGCCAGCAGTGCCCCGGGGGACCTCACAGATACGCAGTATTTT.

The V call is TRBV24-1, the J call TRBJ2-2, with D unclear. V shed 7 bases and J shed 8 bases, with 10 bases lying between them. This CDR3 contains 12 residues. CDR1 KGHDR and CDR2 SFDVKD come from the germline V gene. This CDR3 is CATRLPPGELFF. The CDR3 DNA follows: TGTGCCACCAGACTACCCCCTGGGGAGCTGTTTTTT.

This clone appeared once. The chain is built from TRBV13 and TRBJ2-3; D gene ambiguous. The length of the CDR3 is 11 residues. V was shortened by 6 bases and J by 2 bases, with 3 bases between the two germline ends. From germline, CDR1 is PRHDT and CDR2 FYEKMQ (reference sequence). The CDR3 is CASRFTDTQYF. The CDR3 nucleotides read TGTGCCAGCAGGTTCACAGATACGCAGTATTTT.

The J gene is TRBJ2-3, the V gene TRBV11-2; TRBD1 aligns across 10 bases. The CDR3 consists of 15 residues. V lost 5 bases and J lost 2; bases outside the gene matches: 4. Germline loops: CDR1 SGHAT, CDR2 FQNNGV. This chain's CDR3 is CASSRTGGSTDTQYF. DNA of the CDR3: TGTGCCAGCAGCCGGACAGGGGGGTCCACAGATACGCAGTATTTT.

The chain is built from TRBV11-3 and TRBJ1-2; a weak D match, TRBD1 (5 bases). Deletions cut 0 bases from V and 2 bases from J, with 10 bases between. Germline lookup yields CDR1 SGHNT and CDR2 YENEEA. The CDR3 extends over 15 amino acids. The CDR3 DNA sequence: TGTGCCAGCAGCTTAGAGGGCAGGGCAAACTATGGCTACACCTTC. It encodes CASSLEGRANYGYTF.

J is TRBJ2-1 and V is TRBV18; TRBD2 is a possible D gene (5 bases). The CDR3 totals 14 residues. Between the trimmed V and J ends, which lost 5 bases and 5 bases, there was a span of 13 bases. Germline CDR1 reads KGHSH; CDR2 reads LQKENI. CDR3 amino acids: CASSARGGDNEQFF. The CDR3 nucleotides read TGTGCCAGCTCAGCCCGGGGTGGCGACAATGAGCAGTTCTTC.

A single count supports this clone. The genes are TRBV6-5 and TRBJ1-2, with 9 nucleotides matching TRBD1. The CDR3 loop spans 12 amino acids. Germline V lookup: CDR1 MNHEY, CDR2 SVGAGI. Unmatched junction bases numbered 3, after V lost 6 bases and J lost 7 bases. This CDR3 is CASRATGGGYTF. Written as DNA, the CDR3 is TGTGCCAGCAGGGCGACAGGGGGTGGCTACACCTTC.

The rearrangement uses TRBV18 and TRBJ1-1; TRBD1 agrees at 9 bases. Germline-derived CDR1 and CDR2 are KGHSH and LQKENI. This CDR3 is 15 amino acids long. The trim removed 3 bases at V and 6 bases at J, leaving 8 bases unmatched. CDR3 residues: CASSPGQGTLSEAFF. The CDR3, as DNA: TGTGCCAGCTCACCGGGACAGGGTACCTTATCTGAAGCTTTCTTT. Combining the CDR3 with reference TRBV18 and TRBJ1-1 gives the whole variable domain NAGVMQNPRHLVRRRGQEARLRCSPMKGHSHVYWYRQLPEEGLKFMVYLQKENIIDESGMPKERFSAEFPKEGPSILRIQQVVRGDSAAYFCASSPGQGTLSEAFFGQGTRLTVV.

V usage is TRBV11-2 and J usage is TRBJ2-3; no definite D call. The CDR3 is made up of 13 amino acids. Deletions cut 1 base from V and 6 bases from J, with 8 bases between. Germline lookup yields CDR1 SGHAT and CDR2 FQNNGV. This chain's CDR3 is CASSLGGVDTQYF. CDR3 coding DNA: TGTGCCAGCAGCTTAGGAGGAGTGGATACGCAGTATTTT.

Of note for this clone: The same CDR3 arises from other DNA sequences in this sample as well. The chain carries TRBV7-9 and TRBJ1-1; a possible D gene is TRBD1 (6 bases). CDR3 size: 13 residues. The germline CDR1 and CDR2 sequences are SEHNR and FQNEAQ (reference sequence). V lost 3 bases and J lost 3, with 8 bases in between. CDR3 in DNA: TGTGCCAGCAGCTTGGAGGGGGACACTGAAGCTTTCTTT. This sequence encodes CASSLEGDTEAFF.